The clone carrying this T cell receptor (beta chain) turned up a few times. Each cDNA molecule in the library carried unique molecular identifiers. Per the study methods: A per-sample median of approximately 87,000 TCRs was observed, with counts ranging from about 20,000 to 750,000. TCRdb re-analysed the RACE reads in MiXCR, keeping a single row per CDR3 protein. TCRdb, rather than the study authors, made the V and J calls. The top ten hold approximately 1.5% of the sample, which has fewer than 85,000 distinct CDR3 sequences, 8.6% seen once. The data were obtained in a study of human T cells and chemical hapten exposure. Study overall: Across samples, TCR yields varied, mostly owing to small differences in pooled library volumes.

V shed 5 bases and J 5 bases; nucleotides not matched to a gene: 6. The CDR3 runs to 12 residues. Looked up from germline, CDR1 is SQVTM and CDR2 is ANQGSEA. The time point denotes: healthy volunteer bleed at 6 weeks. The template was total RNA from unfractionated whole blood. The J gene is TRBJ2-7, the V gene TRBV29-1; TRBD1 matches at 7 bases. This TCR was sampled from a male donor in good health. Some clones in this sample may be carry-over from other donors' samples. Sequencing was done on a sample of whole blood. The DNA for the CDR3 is TGCAGCGTTCTGGACAGGTTAAACGAGCAGTACTTC. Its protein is CSVLDRLNEQYF.